This T cell receptor (beta chain) originates from a study of naive and memory T cell subsets. RNA was extracted from roughly 2.5 ml of whole blood of healthy adults. Blood and skin TCR RNA was reverse transcribed with alpha and beta constant primers. Via MiXCR, TCRdb re-called the 5' RACE reads, giving one row per CDR3 protein. The table shows about 25,000 distinct CDR3 sequences, with 20% to 25% occurring only once. The V end lost 5 bases, the J end lost 11 bases, and 9 bases lay between the germline ends. The CDR3 runs to 9 residues. Germline V gene data show CDR1 as DFQATT and CDR2 as SNEGSKA (reference sequence).

The sequence was collected from a female donor in good health. The genes are TRBV20-1 and TRBJ1-1; no firm D call. The CDR3, as DNA: TGCAGTGCTCGCCAAGGGGCTTTCTTT. Translation: CSARQGAFF.